This T cell receptor beta chain appears in the sequencing data of a study of blood T cell repertoires in COVID-19. The wider study: The United States, Italy and Spain supplied acute and convalescent COVID-19 samples. PBMCs, B-cell-depleted T cells, or T cells were the source of the cDNA or gDNA that made up the material.

Per the original methods: The authors estimated nucleated cell counts from reference gene primer amplification. Sequencing used immunoSEQ multiplex PCR; TCRdb keeps in-frame clones, though not all of them. V and J calls and clone size are as listed in that table; D and trimming were resolved from the DNA. The profile covers about 320,000 clones, with around 89% appearing a single time and 1.6% taken by the ten largest. Patients of the Seattle cohort, enrolled during active infection, were followed longitudinally. The TCR comes from a woman between 25 and 40 years old with COVID-19, enrolled during active disease. The sample taken for sequencing was peripheral blood.

The CDR3 sequence is CASSQLAGTQETQYF. CDR3 sequence (DNA): TGCGCCAGCAGCCAACTAGCGGGTACTCAAGAGACCCAGTACTTC. V is TRBV4-3 and J is TRBJ2-5; 8 bases are shared with TRBD2. V shed 2 bases, J shed 2 bases, and the junction held 4 bases outside the gene matches. CDR1 and CDR2 from the germline V gene are LGHNA and YSLEER. This CDR3 comprises 15 residues.